The 14 T cell receptor beta chains listed next were all sequenced from one sample in a study of CD8 T cells in ankylosing spondylitis (TCRdb year 2017). The library was produced with 5' RACE. The instrument was an Illumina HiSeq 2500. TCRdb reworked the public reads: Q25 trimming with fastp, MiXCR clone assembly, productive beta chains retained. Each record represents a unique CDR3 protein, reported with the most common genes and DNA among its rows. In all, the sample holds 150,000 to 200,000 distinct CDR3 sequences, and 10% to 15% of those were seen once. Roughly 9.6% of the sample goes to the ten largest clones. Sequencing was carried out using blood, either unsorted or a sorted T cell fraction (not recorded which). These TCRs come from a female donor with ankylosing spondylitis or in good health (not recorded which).

This clonotype appeared many times. The chain carries TRBV18 and TRBJ1-1; 10 nucleotides agree with TRBD1. Trimming at V came to 0 bases and at J to 5 bases, leaving 3 bases not matched to a gene. Germline V gene sequence: CDR1 KGHSH, CDR2 LQKENI. The CDR3 totals 15 residues. This chain's CDR3 is CASSPPGQGGTEAFF. In DNA form, the CDR3 reads TGTGCCAGCTCACCACCCGGACAGGGGGGTACTGAAGCTTTCTTT.

This clonotype was detected ten times or more. The rearrangement uses TRBV12-3 or TRBV12-4 and TRBJ2-7; weak D call: TRBD2 (5 bases). The CDR3 contains 14 residues. The V end lost 6 bases, the J end lost 0 bases, and 12 bases lay between the germline ends. Written as DNA, the CDR3 is TGTGCCAGCAGAACCGGGATTGCCTCCTACGAGCAGTACTTC. The encoded protein is CASRTGIASYEQYF.

The sample holds many counts of this clonotype. The chain carries TRBV4-1 and TRBJ2-2; maybe TRBD2 (6 bases). Germline CDR1 MGHRA, CDR2 YSYEKL. V was trimmed by 6 bases and J by 6 bases, leaving 17 bases between them. The CDR3 is 15 amino acids. The CDR3 region has the DNA TGCGCCAGCAGAGGGCAGGAGGGGTTACCCGGGGAGCTGTTTTTT. It encodes CASRGQEGLPGELFF.

In this sample, this clonotype turned up many times. The CDR3 sequence is CSVERQGESDTQYF. The CDR3 coding sequence is TGCAGCGTTGAGAGACAGGGGGAATCAGATACGCAGTATTTT. This chain uses TRBV29-1 with TRBJ2-3; 9 positions agree with TRBD1. The trim removed 3 bases at V and 4 bases at J, leaving 5 bases unmatched. Per the germline V gene, CDR1 is SQVTM and CDR2 is ANQGSEA. This CDR3 is 14 amino acids long.

About this clonotype: A read error may explain this, as a much larger clone is one base away. The chain uses TRBV7-9 and TRBJ2-1; D not resolved. Germline V gives CDR1 SEHNR, CDR2 FQNEAQ (reference sequence). CDR3 length: 12 amino acids. CDR3 nucleotide sequence: TGTGCCAGCAGCTTTGGGGATAATGGGCAGTTCTTC. Amino acids: CASSFGDNGQFF.

This clonotype was observed at least ten times. The chain couples TRBV2 to TRBJ2-7; D uncertain. This CDR3 spans 14 amino acids. Looked up from germline, CDR1 is SNHLY and CDR2 is FYNNEI. Deletions cut 5 bases from V and 5 bases from J, with 16 bases between. CDR3 residues: CASSPTQPLNEQYF. The CDR3 nucleotides are TGTGCCAGCAGTCCTACACAGCCGTTAAACGAGCAGTACTTC. The full variable domain, in which reference TRBV2 and TRBJ2-7 provide the parts outside the CDR3, is EPEVTQTPSHQVTQMGQEVILRCVPISNHLYFYWYRQILGQKVEFLVSFYNNEISEKSEIFDDQFSVERPDGSNFTLKIRSTKLEDSAMYFCASSPTQPLNEQYFGPGTRLTVT.

The V gene is TRBV12-3 or TRBV12-4, the J gene TRBJ2-5; 8 bases align to TRBD1. The CDR3 has 16 residues. V was clipped by 2 bases and J by 4 bases; unmatched bases: 9. The CDR3 loop reads CASSLSRTGLGETQYF. The CDR3 nucleotides read TGTGCCAGCAGTTTATCAAGGACAGGGCTTGGAGAGACCCAGTACTTC.

The genes are TRBV20-1 and TRBJ2-7; tentative D call: TRBD2 (5 bases). Germline V CDR1 and CDR2: DFQATT, SNEGSKA (reference sequence). The CDR3 is made up of 12 amino acids. Trimming pared 7 bases from V and 2 bases from J, leaving 12 bases between. The CDR3 coding sequence is TGCAGTGGATTGGAGGCTGCCTACGAGCAGTACTTC. It codes for CSGLEAAYEQYF.

In its sample, this clonotype was seen many times. The V gene is TRBV4-2, the J gene TRBJ2-7, with 7 bases fitting TRBD2. Germline assignment: CDR1 LGHNA and CDR2 YNFKEQ. This CDR3 region has 13 residues. Trimming at V came to 1 base and at J to 6 bases, leaving 3 bases not matched to a gene. The CDR3 DNA reads as TGTGCCAGCAGCCAAGTTGCTAGCGGCGAGCAGTACTTC. Residues: CASSQVASGEQYF.

The sample holds many counts of this clonotype. The CDR3 nucleotides read TGTGCCAGCAGTGAATTGGGCAGCAATCAGCCCCAGCATTTT. Its protein product is CASSELGSNQPQHF. The chain has TRBV25-1 and TRBJ1-5; D is uncertain. In germline, CDR1 is MGHDK, CDR2 SYGVNS. The CDR3 covers 14 residues. The V end lost 1 base, the J end lost 1 base, and 5 bases lay between the germline ends.

Concerning this clonotype: A read error may produce the germline difference seen at one junction end. The chain recombines TRBV7-7 with TRBJ1-4; a possible D gene is TRBD1 (5 bases). The CDR3 length is 14 residues. Germline V gives CDR1 SSHAT, CDR2 FNYEAQ (reference sequence). The CDR3 is CASSGAVTNEKLFF. DNA for the CDR3: TGTGCTAGCAGCGGGGCAGTAACTAATGAAAAACTGTTTTTT.

This clonotype was picked up many times. This rearrangement joins TRBV12-3 or TRBV12-4 to TRBJ2-3; D remains ambiguous. V was trimmed by 7 bases and J by 6 bases, leaving 8 bases between them. This CDR3 is 11 amino acids long. The CDR3 DNA reads as TGTGCCAGCAACCGGGCCGATACGCAGTATTTT. Residues: CASNRADTQYF.

This clonotype occurred many times. The chain uses TRBV28 and TRBJ2-1; 13 positions match TRBD2. Germline V gene lookup returns CDR1 MDHEN and CDR2 SYDVKM. There are 15 residues in the CDR3. V lost 8 bases and J lost 2; bases outside the gene matches: 3. The CDR3 region is CASCTSGRAYNEQFF. In nucleotides, the CDR3 is TGTGCCAGCTGTACTAGCGGGAGGGCCTACAATGAGCAGTTCTTC.

CDR3 coding DNA: TGCAGTGCTCCCCGGGGAGAGACTGAAGCTTTCTTT. As protein: CSAPRGETEAFF. V and J are TRBV20-1 and TRBJ1-1; D gene uncertain. This CDR3 is 12 amino acids long. In germline, CDR1 is DFQATT, CDR2 SNEGSKA (reference sequence). Deletions cut 5 bases from V and 5 bases from J, with 12 bases between.